This TCR beta chain comes out of a study of T cell repertoires in aging, cancer and after chemotherapy. Study-wide background: Six age groups, ranging from 30 or younger to 70 or older, included the donors. Clear clonal overlap appeared across healthy donor samples taken over several months to years.

As concerns this clonotype: Its target is unknown.

Multiplex touch-down PCR with TRB-A/B primers amplified rearranged V-D-J TRB sequences. MiXCR, applied by TCRdb to the multiplex PCR reads, yields one record per CDR3 protein. Here the sample spans approximately 5,000 distinct CDR3 sequences, roughly 25% being singletons. The CDR3 runs to 14 residues. Between the trimmed V and J ends, which lost 0 bases and 2 bases, there was a span of 11 bases. Germline V gene sequence: CDR1 DFQATT, CDR2 SNEGSKA (reference sequence). Findings and caveats of the study: In each cancer cohort, median generation probability increased across chemotherapy, suggesting thymic output rebounded. In healthy donors, age-related TCR diversity loss mainly reflected lost richness.

The template was genomic DNA from peripheral blood, not RNA. The specimen was blood. The receptor was isolated from a human donor in good health. The V gene is TRBV20-1, the J gene TRBJ2-7; perhaps D is TRBD1 or TRBD2 (6 bases each). Here the CDR3 reads CSARDPGGAYEQYF. DNA for the CDR3: TGCAGTGCTAGAGATCCCGGGGGCGCCTACGAGCAGTACTTC.